This T cell receptor (beta chain) was retrieved from a study of blood T cell repertoires in COVID-19. J gave up 1 base and V 3 bases, and 5 bases lay outside the gene matches. The length of the CDR3 is 15 residues. Per germline, CDR1 KGHSH and CDR2 LQKENI. Only in-frame clones appear in the TCRdb table, and some are missing; sequencing was by immunoSEQ multiplex PCR. The table records some 360,000 clones, around nine tenths of them present only once. The V gene is TRBV18, the J gene TRBJ2-7, with TRBD2 identical over 8 bases. This TCR was sampled from a woman aged 25-40 years who had been exposed to COVID-19. Sequencing was performed on PBMCs or T cells enriched from blood (not recorded which). The CDR3 DNA sequence: TGTGCCAGCTCACCCCAGACGGGGGGGTCCTACGAGCAGTACTTC. Translating it yields CASSPQTGGSYEQYF.